These T cell receptor beta chains were read from a single sample in a study of shared clonotypes between healthy human individuals. The method was immunoSEQ multiplex PCR; TCRdb's version includes in-frame clones alone and lacks a portion of them. The data contain around 2,000,000 clones, roughly 94% of them singletons. Specimen: naive CD4+ T cells sorted from blood. Source of these receptors: a man aged 18 to 29 in good health. Each CDR3 is given with its conserved first and last residue. A D gene is named only where the DNA matches it firmly. A clone size is listed for some rows: how often the clone was seen (once, few, many), or a class if it is expanded.

CASSSRESGELFF	13	.	TRBJ2-2	TRBV11-3	.
CASSLAGAHNSPLHF	15	.	TRBJ1-6	TRBV5-1	.
CASSQDIQGSYNEQFF	16	TRBD1	TRBJ2-1	TRBV4-1	.
CASSPIQPGGNTIYF	15	.	TRBJ1-3	TRBV18	once
CSAEKGEGQPQHF	13	.	TRBJ1-5	TRBV29-1	.
CASSFLGHEQYF	12	.	TRBJ2-7	TRBV27	.
CASSLRQGNEQFF	13	.	TRBJ2-1	TRBV7-2	once
CASRGAPGNTIYF	13	.	TRBJ1-3	TRBV6-1	.
CASSPARDSDTQYF	14	.	TRBJ2-3	TRBV6-6	.
CASSSGGSGRNTEAFF	16	.	TRBJ1-1	TRBV5-4	.
CASSLREKLFF	11	.	TRBJ1-4	TRBV2	.
CASSHMGGNTEAFF	14	.	TRBJ1-1	TRBV7-9	.
CASSLAVNTGELFF	14	.	TRBJ2-2	TRBV5-1	.
CASSADSYTDTQYF	14	.	TRBJ2-3	TRBV10-1	.
CASSHGGQGIYGYTF	15	TRBD1	TRBJ1-2	TRBV6-6	.
CASSPGINYGYTF	13	.	TRBJ1-2	TRBV6-6	.
CASIDATPGPGSPLHF	16	.	TRBJ1-6	TRBV6-6	.
CASADRAYGYTF	12	TRBD1	TRBJ1-2	TRBV19	.